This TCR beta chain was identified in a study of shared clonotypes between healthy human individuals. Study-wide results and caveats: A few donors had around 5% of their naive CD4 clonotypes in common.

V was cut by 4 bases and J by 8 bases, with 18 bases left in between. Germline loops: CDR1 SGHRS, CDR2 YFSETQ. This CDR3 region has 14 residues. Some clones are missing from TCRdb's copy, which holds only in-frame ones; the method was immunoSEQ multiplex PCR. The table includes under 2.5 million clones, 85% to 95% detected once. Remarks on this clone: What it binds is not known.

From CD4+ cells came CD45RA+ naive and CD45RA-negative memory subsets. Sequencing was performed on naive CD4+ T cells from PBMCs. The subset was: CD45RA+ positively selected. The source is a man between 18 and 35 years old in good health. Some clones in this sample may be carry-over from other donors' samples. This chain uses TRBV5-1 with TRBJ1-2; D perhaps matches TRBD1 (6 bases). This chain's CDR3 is CASSPGGGADGYTF. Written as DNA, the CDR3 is TGCGCCAGCAGCCCGGGAGGGGGGGCGGACGGCTACACCTTC.